This T cell receptor beta chain is from a study of cytomegalovirus exposure and HLA in healthy donors. Repertoires were generated with immunoSEQ multiplex PCR, while TCRdb's copy carries only in-frame clones and drops some. The repertoire holds some 60,000 clones, with roughly 96% as singletons. This receptor was taken from a man aged 18 to 35 in good health and CMV-seronegative. The sequencing input was PBMCs.

The CDR3 loop reads CASKAGENPYEQYF. In nucleotides, the CDR3 is TGTGCCAGTAAGGCGGGGGAAAATCCCTACGAGCAGTACTTC. The chain is built from TRBV19 and TRBJ2-7; 7 bases fit TRBD2. V was clipped by 7 bases and J by 2 bases; unmatched bases: 8. CDR1 LNHDA and CDR2 SQIVND come from the germline V gene (reference sequence). The CDR3 totals 14 residues.